This is a list of T cell receptor beta chains from one sample in a study of blood T cell repertoires in COVID-19. Method: immunoSEQ multiplex PCR; TCRdb's copy keeps in-frame clones and lacks some. The table has approximately 170,000 clones, around 80% seen once. Sample: PBMCs or T cells enriched from blood (not recorded which). The receptors come from a man in his forties or fifties who had recovered from COVID-19. CDR3s include the opening cysteine and the closing phenylalanine or tryptophan. Fields, in order: D gene, clone size, V gene, J gene, CDR3 protein, CDR3 DNA. D genes are given only for firm matches. The size of a clone is reported for some rows only, either as once, few or many, or as a class for expanded clones.

-	few	TRBV10-2	TRBJ1-2	CASSEMTAYRYGYTF	TGCGCCAGCAGTGAAATGACAGCCTATAGATATGGCTACACCTTC
-	-	TRBV3-1/TRBV3-2	TRBJ2-5	CASSQEEGGETQYF	TGTGCCAGCAGCCAAGAAGAGGGTGGAGAGACCCAGTACTTC
-	once	TRBV7-9	TRBJ1-1	CASSLSAALNTEAFF	TGTGCCAGCAGCTTATCGGCAGCGCTTAACACTGAAGCTTTCTTT
-	once	TRBV12-5	TRBJ2-7	CASGFSSYEQYF	TGTGCTAGTGGTTTTAGCTCCTACGAGCAGTACTTC
TRBD2	-	TRBV7-7	TRBJ2-2	CASSPSAGTTGELFF	TGTGCCAGCAGCCCGTCAGCGGGAACCACCGGGGAGCTGTTTTTT
-	-	TRBV27	TRBJ1-2	CASSFGLSYGYTF	TGTGCCAGCAGTTTTGGACTGAGTTATGGCTACACCTTC
TRBD2	-	TRBV7-6	TRBJ2-3	CASSLGVAGGTDTQYF	TGTGCCAGCAGCTTAGGGGTAGCGGGGGGCACAGATACGCAGTATTTT
TRBD1	-	TRBV7-9	TRBJ1-2	CASSSGQGVEGYTF	TGTGCCAGCAGCTCGGGACAGGGGGTTGAGGGCTACACCTTC
-	-	TRBV10-3	TRBJ2-7	CAIKAGAVPHEQYF	TGTGCCATCAAAGCCGGCGCGGTCCCCCACGAGCAGTACTTC
-	-	TRBV2	TRBJ2-1	CASSAGPRRNEQFF	TGTGCCAGCAGTGCGGGTCCCCGACGGAATGAGCAGTTCTTC
TRBD2	-	TRBV7-7	TRBJ2-3	CASSSGLADTDTQYF	TGTGCCAGCAGCTCCGGACTAGCGGACACAGATACGCAGTATTTT
-	-	TRBV6-5	TRBJ1-1	CASRGANTEAFF	TGTGCCAGCAGGGGCGCGAACACTGAAGCTTTCTTT
TRBD2	once	TRBV20-1	TRBJ2-5	CSASPPSGVIQETQYF	TGCAGTGCTAGTCCTCCTAGCGGAGTCATACAAGAGACCCAGTACTTC
TRBD1	once	TRBV7-6	TRBJ2-1	CASSLLGGQYYNEQFF	TGTGCCAGCAGCTTATTAGGGGGACAGTACTACAATGAGCAGTTCTTC
TRBD1	-	TRBV19	TRBJ1-5	CASRTGQGASSNQPQHF	TGTGCCAGTAGAACGGGACAGGGGGCGAGTAGCAATCAGCCCCAGCATTTT
TRBD1	-	TRBV6-5	TRBJ1-6	CASNPGTANSPLHF	TGTGCCAGCAATCCCGGGACAGCCAATTCACCCCTCCACTTT
-	-	TRBV19	TRBJ2-1	CASSMDMGSYNEQFF	TGTGCCAGTAGTATGGACATGGGGTCCTACAATGAGCAGTTCTTC
TRBD1	-	TRBV14	TRBJ2-7	CASSHRDRGSYEQYF	TGTGCCAGCAGCCACCGGGACAGGGGATCCTACGAGCAGTACTTC
-	many	TRBV7-8	TRBJ1-4	CASSLAGALANEKLFF	TGTGCCAGCAGCTTAGCGGGGGCCTTAGCTAATGAAAAACTGTTTTTT
-	few	TRBV3-1/TRBV3-2	TRBJ2-5	CASSLGETQYF	TGTGCCAGCAGCCTCGGGGAGACCCAGTACTTC
-	once	TRBV10-3	TRBJ1-1	CAISIGQGKSEAFF	TGTGCCATCAGTATCGGGCAGGGGAAGTCTGAAGCTTTCTTT
TRBD1	-	TRBV2	TRBJ1-1	CASSGTGDFNVGAFF	TGTGCCAGCAGTGGGACAGGGGACTTCAACGTCGGGGCTTTCTTT
-	-	TRBV3-1/TRBV3-2	TRBJ1-4	CASSTTGASTNEKLFF	TGTGCCAGCAGCACCACTGGAGCCTCAACTAATGAAAAACTGTTTTTT
TRBD1	-	TRBV19	TRBJ2-6	CASRQGAGANVLTF	TGTGCCAGTAGGCAGGGGGCTGGGGCCAACGTCCTGACTTTC
-	-	TRBV2	TRBJ1-6	CASRRGGSYNSPLHF	TGTGCCAGCAGGAGGGGGGGCTCCTATAATTCACCCCTCCACTTT
-	few	TRBV6-5	TRBJ1-1	CASTGGDSHTEAFF	TGTGCCAGCACCGGGGGGGACTCGCACACTGAAGCTTTCTTT
-	-	TRBV7-9	TRBJ1-6	CASSFSGSPLHF	TGTGCCAGCAGCTTTAGCGGCTCACCCCTCCACTTT
-	-	TRBV18	TRBJ1-4	CASSPLTGPLNEKLFF	TGTGCCAGCTCACCATTGACAGGCCCTTTAAATGAAAAACTGTTTTTT
TRBD2	-	TRBV6-2/TRBV6-3	TRBJ2-2	CASSSSGTSGTGELFF	TGTGCCAGCAGTTCATCCGGGACTAGCGGCACCGGGGAGCTGTTTTTT
TRBD2	-	TRBV14	TRBJ2-3	CASSRRGGTDTQYF	TGTGCCAGCAGCCGGCGGGGGGGAACAGATACGCAGTATTTT
-	few	TRBV12-5	TRBJ1-1	CASGLSGFNTEAFF	TGTGCTAGTGGTTTGTCAGGGTTTAACACTGAAGCTTTCTTT
TRBD2	-	TRBV9	TRBJ2-1	CASSDGTSGRNEQFF	TGTGCCAGCAGCGATGGGACTAGCGGTCGGAATGAGCAGTTCTTC
TRBD1	-	TRBV11-1	TRBJ2-2	CASRAQGDTGELFF	TGTGCCAGCAGAGCACAGGGGGACACCGGGGAGCTGTTTTTT
TRBD1	-	TRBV5-4	TRBJ1-6	CASSLEPGQGTSPLHF	TGTGCCAGCAGCTTGGAGCCGGGACAGGGCACATCACCCCTCCACTTT
TRBD2	-	TRBV2	TRBJ2-1	CASCLGLAGSYNEQFF	TGTGCCAGCTGCCTAGGACTAGCGGGGAGCTACAATGAGCAGTTCTTC
-	-	TRBV11-2	TRBJ2-2	CASSFASGVTGELFF	TGTGCCAGCAGCTTCGCATCAGGGGTCACCGGGGAGCTGTTTTTT
TRBD1	-	TRBV5-1	TRBJ2-3	CASSQTGTGDTQYF	TGCGCCAGCAGCCAGACAGGGACAGGAGATACGCAGTATTTT
-	few	TRBV5-6	TRBJ1-1	CASSLATTEAFF	TGTGCCAGCAGCTTGGCCACAACTGAAGCTTTCTTT
-	-	TRBV29-1	TRBJ1-1	CSVEPPQTGENTEAFF	TGCAGCGTTGAACCCCCTCAGACCGGGGAAAACACTGAAGCTTTCTTT
-	-	TRBV3-1/TRBV3-2	TRBJ2-1	CASSQDRFNEQFF	TGTGCCAGCAGCCAAGATCGGTTCAATGAGCAGTTCTTC
TRBD2	-	TRBV19	TRBJ2-3	CASSIAGGRTDTQYF	TGTGCCAGTAGTATCGCGGGGGGGCGAACAGATACGCAGTATTTT
TRBD2	few	TRBV19	TRBJ2-3	CASSSKSGGERDTQYF	TGTGCCAGTAGTAGCAAGAGCGGGGGGGAGAGAGATACGCAGTATTTT
-	-	TRBV27	TRBJ1-2	CASSLSDRTGNGYTF	TGTGCCAGCAGTTTATCGGATAGAACAGGGAACGGCTACACCTTC
-	-	TRBV7-2	TRBJ1-2	CASSRAAGARGYTF	TGTGCCAGCAGCCGCGCGGCGGGGGCGCGTGGCTACACCTTC
-	-	TRBV5-1	TRBJ2-3	CASSLRVGTDTQYF	TGCGCCAGCAGCTTGCGGGTCGGCACAGATACGCAGTATTTT
TRBD1	-	TRBV7-6	TRBJ1-3	CASSPGQGAAGNTIYF	TGTGCCAGCAGCCCCGGACAGGGGGCTGCTGGAAACACCATATATTTT
TRBD1	once	TRBV9	TRBJ1-2	CASSVGQGLGYTF	TGTGCCAGCAGCGTAGGACAGGGACTTGGCTACACCTTC
TRBD1	-	TRBV24-1	TRBJ2-1	CATSRTGEVYNEQFF	TGTGCCACCTCCCGGACAGGGGAGGTGTACAATGAGCAGTTCTTC